A single sample is the source of the 18 T cell receptor beta chains below, sequenced in a study of shared clonotypes between healthy human individuals. TCRdb's copy holds only in-frame clones and misses some; the assay was immunoSEQ multiplex PCR. The sample contains about 680,000 clones, around three quarters of which appear only once. Sequencing was done on a sample of memory CD4+ T cells sorted from blood. The subset here: CD45RA-negative fraction. The receptors derive from a woman under 40 in good health.

As for this clone: Other DNA variants within this sample encode the same CDR3. The chain is built from TRBV28 and TRBJ2-7; D is ambiguous. V was trimmed by 4 bases and J by 7 bases, leaving 8 bases between them. The CDR3 length is 11 residues. Germline CDR1 and CDR2: MDHEN and SYDVKM. In DNA, the CDR3 is TGTGCCAGCAGTTCAAACTGGGAGCAGTACTTC. Protein: CASSSNWEQYF.

This clone was detected once. The chain is built from TRBV5-5 and TRBJ2-7; 9 nucleotides agree with TRBD2. The germline CDR1 and CDR2 sequences are SGHKS and YYEKEE (reference sequence). V gave up 3 bases and J gave up 0 bases; unmatched junction bases: 7. This CDR3 is 16 amino acids long. The CDR3 DNA reads TGTGCCAGCAGCTCCCGGACTAGCGCGAACTCCTACGAGCAGTACTTC. It codes for CASSSRTSANSYEQYF.

The V and J genes are TRBV27 and TRBJ2-2; D perhaps matches TRBD2 (6 bases). The CDR3 sequence is 13 residues long. Germline V gives CDR1 MNHEY, CDR2 SMNVEV (reference sequence). With 8 bases removed from V and 0 bases from J, the gap between germline ends came to 7 bases. This CDR3 is CASRTTNTGELFF. The CDR3 nucleotides are TGTGCCAGCCGGACTACGAACACCGGGGAGCTGTTTTTT.

This rearrangement joins TRBV2 to TRBJ2-7; no clear D. Germline CDR1 is SNHLY and CDR2 is FYNNEI. The CDR3 spans 12 residues. The V end lost 6 bases, the J end lost 0 bases, and 6 bases lay between the germline ends. In nucleotides, the CDR3 is TGTGCCAGCAGAATTAGCTCCTACGAGCAGTACTTC. It codes for CASRISSYEQYF.

This clone was recorded a few times. The J gene is TRBJ2-7, the V gene TRBV19, with D perhaps assigned TRBD1 or TRBD2 (5 bases each). CDR1 LNHDA and CDR2 SQIVND come from the germline V gene (reference sequence). The CDR3 spans 12 residues. V dropped 6 bases and J dropped 2 bases, with 8 bases sitting between them. This CDR3 is CASRGETYEQYF. As DNA, the CDR3 is TGTGCCAGTAGGGGGGAAACCTACGAGCAGTACTTC.

This clone was seen just once. This chain joins TRBV28 and TRBJ1-3; D gene unclear. Germline V lookup: CDR1 MDHEN, CDR2 SYDVKM. CDR3 length: 15 residues. Between the trimmed V and J ends, which lost 6 bases and 0 bases, there was a span of 12 bases. In nucleotides, the CDR3 is TGTGCCAGCAGCAGCGGGTCCCTCTCTGGAAACACCATATATTTT. Protein product: CASSSGSLSGNTIYF.

The CDR3: CASSPRGASGRVPETQYF. CDR3 bases: TGTGCCAGCAGCCCGCGCGGGGCTAGCGGGAGGGTACCAGAGACCCAGTACTTC. The chain couples TRBV7-2 to TRBJ2-5, with TRBD2 matching 12 bases. V shed 5 bases, J shed 4 bases, and the junction held 14 bases outside the gene matches. Germline V lookup: CDR1 SGHTA, CDR2 FQGNSA. This CDR3 region has 18 residues.

A few counts support this clone. V and J are TRBV2 and TRBJ1-2; possibly TRBD1 for D (5 bases). This CDR3 is 11 amino acids long. V shed 8 bases and J shed 5 bases, with 9 bases lying between them. Germline-derived CDR1 and CDR2 are SNHLY and FYNNEI. The CDR3 DNA sequence: TGTGCCAGCGGGCAGGGTTATGGCTACACCTTC. Its protein is CASGQGYGYTF. Complete variable domain (other parts from reference TRBV2 and TRBJ1-2): EPEVTQTPSHQVTQMGQEVILRCVPISNHLYFYWYRQILGQKVEFLVSFYNNEISEKSEIFDDQFSVERPDGSNFTLKIRSTKLEDSAMYFCASGQGYGYTFGSGTRLTVV.

To note about this clone: The sample carries other DNA sequences with the same CDR3. V usage is TRBV6-5 and J usage is TRBJ2-7, with 12 bases lining up with TRBD1. Germline trimming cut 5 bases from V and 4 bases from J; bases unmatched to any gene: 3. CDR1 is MNHEY and CDR2 is SVGAGI in the germline V gene. The CDR3 is 14 amino acids. CDR3 nucleotide sequence: TGTGCCAGCAGTAGGGGACAGGGGGCTTACGAGCAGTACTTC. This sequence encodes CASSRGQGAYEQYF.

This clone came up once. This rearrangement joins TRBV28 to TRBJ2-1; D is unclear. Germline V gene data show CDR1 as MDHEN and CDR2 as SYDVKM. V was clipped by 5 bases and J by 9 bases, with 20 bases between them. The CDR3 totals 15 residues. CDR3 coding DNA: TGTGCCAGCAGTGCCCAGCAAGGTTTCGACGCTGAGCAGTTCTTC. Encoded protein: CASSAQQGFDAEQFF.

In regard to this clone: Other DNA sequences within the sample encode an identical CDR3. The rearrangement links TRBV5-1 to TRBJ1-1, with no clear D. The CDR3 covers 13 residues. Germline-derived CDR1 and CDR2 are SGHRS and YFSETQ. Deletions cut 0 bases from V and 4 bases from J, with 7 bases between. CDR3 sequence (DNA): TGCGCCAGCAGCTTGGAATGGGGCACTGAAGCTTTCTTT. This codes for CASSLEWGTEAFF.

This sequence joins TRBV28 and TRBJ2-7; D gene ambiguous. V was shortened by 3 bases and J by 3 bases, with 9 bases between the two germline ends. The germline CDR1 and CDR2 sequences are MDHEN and SYDVKM. The CDR3 loop spans 13 amino acids. In nucleotides, the CDR3 is TGTGCCAGCAGTTTTGTTGCCCGCTACGAGCAGTACTTC. Translating it yields CASSFVARYEQYF.

The chain joins TRBV25-1 to TRBJ1-2, with D uncertain. The germline CDR1 and CDR2 sequences are MGHDK and SYGVNS. The length of the CDR3 is 14 residues. Trimming cost V 1 base and J 4 bases, with 10 bases left between them. CDR3 sequence (DNA): TGTGCCAGCAGTGAATCAAGAGAGGCCTATGGCTACACCTTC. Protein product: CASSESREAYGYTF.

CDR3 region: CASSEVASVQPQHF. In DNA, the CDR3 is TGTGCCAGCAGTGAAGTGGCTTCGGTTCAGCCCCAGCATTTT. The rearrangement joins TRBV6-1 to TRBJ1-5, with unresolved D. The V gene lost 1 base and the J gene lost 6 bases, with 10 bases spanning the gap. The CDR3 has 14 amino acids. In germline, CDR1 is MNHNS, CDR2 SASEGT.

This chain joins TRBV9 and TRBJ1-4, with TRBD1 identical over 9 bases. The CDR3 is 16 residues long. With V trimmed by 1 base and J by 3 bases, 4 bases remained unmatched. In germline, CDR1 is SGDLS, CDR2 YYNGEE. The chain's CDR3 is CASSVTGQGSNEKLFF. In DNA, the CDR3 is TGTGCCAGCAGCGTAACTGGACAGGGGTCTAATGAAAAACTGTTTTTT.

This clone was seen at least ten times. The sample contains more than one DNA sequence encoding this CDR3. CDR3 sequence reads: CASSSGQGDGNTIYF. The CDR3 region has the DNA TGTGCCAGCAGCTCGGGACAGGGAGATGGAAACACCATATATTTT. J is TRBJ1-3 and V is TRBV28; TRBD1 aligns across 9 bases. V dropped 6 bases and J dropped 3; count of bases not matched to a gene: 6. This CDR3 comprises 15 residues. The germline gives CDR1 MDHEN, CDR2 SYDVKM.

CDR3 loop: CASSVSGVAETQYF. CDR3 sequence (DNA): TGTGCCAGCAGTGTTTCGGGAGTGGCGGAGACCCAGTACTTC. V usage is TRBV6-1 and J usage is TRBJ2-5; D is perhaps TRBD2 (6 bases). Trimming shortened V by 4 bases and J by 5 bases, and 14 bases separated the two germline ends. The CDR3 contains 14 residues. The germline V gene has CDR1 MNHNS and CDR2 SASEGT.

The chain carries TRBV10-3 and TRBJ1-3; TRBD1 matches at 7 bases. From germline, CDR1 is ENHRY and CDR2 SYGVKD. The V segment lost 3 bases and the J segment 11 bases; nucleotides outside the gene matches: 13. The CDR3 sequence is 15 residues long. DNA of the CDR3: TGTGCCATCAGTGATACAGGGGACCCGTTTAACTCCATATATTTT. It is translated as CAISDTGDPFNSIYF.